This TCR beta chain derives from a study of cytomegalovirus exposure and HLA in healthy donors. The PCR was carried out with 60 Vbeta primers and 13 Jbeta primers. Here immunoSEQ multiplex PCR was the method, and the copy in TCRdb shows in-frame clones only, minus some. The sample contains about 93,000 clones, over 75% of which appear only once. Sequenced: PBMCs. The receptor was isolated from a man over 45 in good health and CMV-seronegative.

CDR3 DNA: TGTGCCAGCAGCCAAGATCATATCGCGGGACTACACCTTATAGGCAATGAGCAGTTCTTC. This gives the protein CASSQDHIAGLHLIGNEQFF. The chain recombines TRBV4-2 with TRBJ2-1; 7 bases align to TRBD2. Per germline, CDR1 LGHNA and CDR2 YNFKEQ. With V trimmed by 0 bases and J by 6 bases, 20 bases remained unmatched. The CDR3 spans 20 residues.